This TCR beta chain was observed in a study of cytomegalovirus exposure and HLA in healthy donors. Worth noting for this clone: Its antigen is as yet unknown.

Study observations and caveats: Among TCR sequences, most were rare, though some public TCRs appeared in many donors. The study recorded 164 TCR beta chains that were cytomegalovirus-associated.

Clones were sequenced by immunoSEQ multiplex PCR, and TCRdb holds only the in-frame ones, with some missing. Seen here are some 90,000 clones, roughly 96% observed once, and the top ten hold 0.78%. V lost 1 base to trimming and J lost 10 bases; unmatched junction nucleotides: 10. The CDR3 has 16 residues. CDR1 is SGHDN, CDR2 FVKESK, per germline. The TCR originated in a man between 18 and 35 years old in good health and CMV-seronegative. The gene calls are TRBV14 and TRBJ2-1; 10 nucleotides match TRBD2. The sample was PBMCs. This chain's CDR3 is CASSQVSGRLQGEQFF. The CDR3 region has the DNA TGTGCCAGCAGCCAAGTTAGCGGGAGGCTGCAGGGGGAGCAGTTCTTC. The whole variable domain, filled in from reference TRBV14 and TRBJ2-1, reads EAGVTQFPSHSVIEKGQTVTLRCDPISGHDNLYWYRRVMGKEIKFLLHFVKESKQDESGMPNNRFLAERTGGTYSTLKVQPAELEDSGVYFCASSQVSGRLQGEQFFGPGTRLTVL.